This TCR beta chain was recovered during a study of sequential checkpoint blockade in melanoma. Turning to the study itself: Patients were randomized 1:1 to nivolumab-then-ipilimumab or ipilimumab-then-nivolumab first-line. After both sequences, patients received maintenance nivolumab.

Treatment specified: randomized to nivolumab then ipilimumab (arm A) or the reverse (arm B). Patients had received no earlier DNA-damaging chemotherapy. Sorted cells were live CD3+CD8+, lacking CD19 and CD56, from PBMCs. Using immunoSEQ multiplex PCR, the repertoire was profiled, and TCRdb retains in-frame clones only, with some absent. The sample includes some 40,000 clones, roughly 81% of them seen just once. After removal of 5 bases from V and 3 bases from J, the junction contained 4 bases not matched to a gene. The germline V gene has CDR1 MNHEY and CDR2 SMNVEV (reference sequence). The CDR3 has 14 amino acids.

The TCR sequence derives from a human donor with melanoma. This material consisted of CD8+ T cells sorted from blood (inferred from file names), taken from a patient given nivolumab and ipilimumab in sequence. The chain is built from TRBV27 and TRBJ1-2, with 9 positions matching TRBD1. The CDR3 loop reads CASSRQGDYYGYTF. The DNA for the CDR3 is TGTGCCAGCAGTCGACAGGGGGACTACTATGGCTACACCTTC.